This TCR beta chain was obtained from a study of blood T cells in healthy people across ages. A J-beta primer mix and a sample-barcoded 5' primer were used in a second PCR of about 6 to 12 cycles. TCRdb recomputed calls from the 5' RACE reads with MiXCR, one row per CDR3 protein. Of about 1,800,000 distinct CDR3 sequences listed, roughly 27% are singletons. Looked up from germline, CDR1 is MNHEY and CDR2 is SMNVEV (reference sequence). V shed 3 bases, J shed 6 bases, and the junction held 14 bases outside the gene matches. This CDR3 is 17 amino acids long. Whenever a sample was processed, at least 6.5 million PBMCs were isolated. The table lists this clonotype with a few counts.

The chain employs TRBV27 and TRBJ2-7, with 10 bases matching TRBD2. The source of this sequence is a woman aged 25 to 39 in good health. The sample taken for sequencing was blood. In nucleotides, the CDR3 is TGTGCCAGCAGTTTCGTGATCTTCCTAGCGGGAGCAGGCGAGCAGTACTTC. Amino acid sequence: CASSFVIFLAGAGEQYF.